Described below is a single T cell receptor (beta chain) sequence and its context. With V trimmed by 6 bases and J by 4 bases, 7 bases remained unmatched. Germline-derived CDR1 and CDR2 are MDHEN and SYDVKM. The CDR3 sequence is 15 residues long. This sample is part of a study of technical replicates of blood from four donors. The assay was immunoSEQ multiplex PCR, and TCRdb's table has in-frame clones only and misses some. The repertoire holds tens of thousands of clones, with about 90% as singletons. Sequencing was performed on T cells isolated from PBMCs. The receptor was derived from a human donor in good health. J is TRBJ1-1 and V is TRBV28, with 11 nucleotides matching TRBD1. CDR3 residues: CASRLTGTGGTEAFF. The CDR3 DNA is TGTGCCAGCAGACTAACCGGGACAGGGGGCACTGAAGCTTTCTTT. Filled out from reference TRBV28 and TRBJ1-1, the complete variable domain reads DVKVTQSSRYLVKRTGEKVFLECVQDMDHENMFWYRQDPGLGLRLIYFSYDVKMKEKGDIPEGYSVSREKKERFSLILESASTNQTSMYLCASRLTGTGGTEAFFGQGTRLTVV.